This TCR beta chain was obtained from a study of cytomegalovirus exposure and HLA in healthy donors. Across the study: Most genotyped donors, over 70% of 398, had Caucasian-associated genetic ancestry.

PCR employed 60 Vbeta and 13 Jbeta primers. The protocol was immunoSEQ multiplex PCR, while the TCRdb copy is restricted to in-frame clones and leaves out a portion. This table has under 150,000 clones, approximately 64% appearing once. The CDR3 loop spans 12 amino acids. The germline V and J ends were trimmed by 2 bases and 3 bases, with 5 bases remaining between them. Germline lookup yields CDR1 SGHRS and CDR2 YFSETQ. The V call is TRBV5-1, the J call TRBJ1-1, with no clear D. This TCR derives from a woman in her 40s in good health and CMV-seronegative. The sequenced material came from PBMCs. The CDR3 sequence: CASSLSHTEAFF. CDR3 bases: TGCGCCAGCAGCTTAAGCCACACTGAAGCTTTCTTT.